This T cell receptor (beta chain) was observed in a study of blood T cell repertoires in COVID-19 (dated by TCRdb to the early 2020s). A note on the overall study: The collaborator samples originated in the United States, Italy and Spain and spanned the acute and convalescent phases of COVID-19. The samples were drawn from two sources: the first 160 participants of the ongoing ImmuneRACE study, and some 1,300 subjects contributed by 6 global collaborators. The prospective study material was composed of cDNA or gDNA derived from T cells, B-cell-depleted T cells, or PBMCs. Subjects who had been exposed to COVID-19, were actively infected with it, or had recovered from it provided the deeply sampled blood TCRbeta repertoires that made up the dataset. Where available, HLA class I and class II types were obtained from metadata supplied by the sample provider rather than from assay-based typing. Nearly every sample came with metadata listing a de-identified subject ID, COVID-19 status, age in years and sex. The repertoires were made available in a free public database intended to serve as a resource for research on the immune response to SARS-CoV-2.

Participants in the prospective study were aged roughly 18 to 100 years, lived in about two dozen United States geographic areas, and enrolled through a virtual design. In the prospective study, participants were assigned to cohorts based on the clinical history participants reported in a screening survey and a study questionnaire. ImmuneRACE Cohort 3 recovered participants were defined by two consecutive negative NP/OP PCR tests, healthcare professional clearance, or symptom resolution. In the prospective study, mobile phlebotomists collected whole blood, serum and a nasopharyngeal or oropharyngeal swab from each participant. Prospective study participants could optionally give additional blood draws and questionnaires over a roughly two-month period. Prospective study blood samples were shipped either frozen or at room temperature before DNA extraction. The immunoSEQ Assay, a bias-controlled multiplex PCR, was used to amplify TCRbeta CDR3 regions from genomic DNA. The original pipeline was this. Within the assay, amplification of reference gene primers was used to estimate how many nucleated cells each sample contained. To quantify the absolute abundance of each unique TCRbeta CDR3 rearrangement, sequence reads were collapsed and filtered. Productive Simpson clonality was computed per sample as the square root of Simpson's diversity index over productive rearrangements. What TCRdb holds here is the immuneACCESS table cut down to in-frame rearrangements. Part of the clones is not present; checked against another copy, under half of the missing clones reflect an unresolved V gene, and the others are unexplained. That table is the source of V, J and clone size, and D and trimming were worked out from the DNA. The sample data list 250,000 to 350,000 clones, and 90% of these were observed just once. The ten largest clonotypes hold around 2.5% of the sample.

Worth noting for this clone: The specificity of this receptor is unknown. No clone much larger than this one lies a single base away; base qualities are absent.

What the research found in general, with its limitations: The quantity of clinical and demographic metadata differed by source and by participant and was supplied without curation.

The trim is 6 bases for V and 11 bases for J, with a gap of 16 bases between the germline ends. The CDR3 holds 12 amino acids from the cysteine to the phenylalanine. The read is trimmed to its CDR3 DNA, 36 bases read in frame from base 1. Sequenced input: PBMCs or T cells enriched from blood (not recorded which). The V gene is TRBV12-3 or TRBV12-4 and the J gene is TRBJ1-2; the D segment cannot be called with confidence. This TCR was recovered from a man aged 60 to 75 who had recovered from COVID-19. CDR3 sequence: CASSPPGGRYTF. The nucleotide sequence is TGTGCCAGCAGCCCACCCGGAGGGCGGTACACCTTC.